The TCR beta chain under discussion was sequenced for a study of T cells in tuberculosis (dated by TCRdb to the late 2010s). Regarding the complete study: In the study, CD1B tetramers and high-throughput TCR immunosequencing were combined to characterize T cells specific for the mycobacterial lipid antigen glucose monomycolate (GMM). IGRA-negative adolescents, IGRA-positive adolescents with latent tuberculosis and adults with active tuberculosis, around 9 per group, were compared in a South African clinical cohort.

At study entry, adolescents were screened for latent tuberculosis infection by tuberculin skin test and QuantiFERON-TB GOLD In-Tube IGRA. Immunosequencing of unsorted cryopreserved PBMC covered, on average, around 100,000 T cells per clinical donor. Eleven high schools in the Worcester region of the Western Cape, South Africa, served as enrollment sites for adolescents aged 12 to 18 years. Roughly 10 M. tuberculosis-infected and roughly ten uninfected adolescents were selected with matching for age and sex. For the adolescents, PBMC were isolated by density centrifugation from freshly drawn heparinized blood and then cryopreserved. As for this clone: Its antigen has not been determined. No base quality values were provided; no much bigger clone lies one nucleotide off.

The immunoSEQ multiplex PCR assay was used to generate TCR libraries, with TCR-beta and/or TCR-alpha/delta assays applied to each sample. The amplified TCR libraries were sequenced using the Illumina high-throughput platform. For the original study's pipeline: Clustering and dimensionality reduction were performed using pairwise TCRdist distances among GMM-specific receptors from ex vivo sorted or in vitro expanded T cells. Each clinical repertoire received a mean NN-distance score, defined as the average TCRdist to the nearest 10% of tetramer-positive reference sequences. GEM TCR motif frequency was computed as the fraction of unique TCRs matching known GEM sequences by V/J usage and CDR3 length. Active tuberculosis was classified by linear discriminant analysis with leave-one-out cross-validation, implemented in scikit-learn. This is the immuneACCESS table as TCRdb keeps it, with only in-frame sequences that have V and J called. A part of the clones is gone; compared with another copy, unresolved V genes explain less than half, and the rest is unexplained. For V, J and clone size, that table is used; D and trimming come from the DNA. This sample comprises about 33,000 clones, around 92% of them detected only once. More than 6.5% of the sample comes from the top ten.

The research as a whole found: With the diverse GMM-specific repertoire as input, a classifier achieved just over 85% accuracy (AUROC around 0.9), whereas GEM motif frequencies as input gave roughly 70% accuracy. Clinical samples were selected based on which cryopreserved specimens were available, and the active tuberculosis cases were adults whereas the controls were adolescents. Smaller NN-distances were partly driven by shorter CDR3-alpha lengths in active tuberculosis patients, and statistical significance was not reached for the TCR-beta difference. Active tuberculosis TCR-alpha repertoires showed smaller mean NN-distances to GMM-specific TCRs than IGRA-negative controls, suggesting clonal expansion of these TCRs.

The sample comprised PBMCs. The origin of this receptor is a donor aged 10-30 years with latent tuberculosis or without tuberculosis infection. Some clones in this sample may be carry-over from other donors' samples.

The DNA reads TGTGCCATCAGTCAATCTATGAACACTGAAGCTTTCTTT. Its protein product is CAISQSMNTEAFF. The V and J genes are TRBV10-3 and TRBJ1-1; the D gene is not confidently resolved. The CDR3 covers 13 residues, taking in both the cysteine and the phenylalanine. Kept here is only the CDR3 DNA, which spans 39 bases and is read in frame from base 1. V lost 5 bases and J lost 0 bases; the stretch between them is 7 bases long. The germline V gene supplies CDR1 ENHRY and CDR2 SYGVKD.